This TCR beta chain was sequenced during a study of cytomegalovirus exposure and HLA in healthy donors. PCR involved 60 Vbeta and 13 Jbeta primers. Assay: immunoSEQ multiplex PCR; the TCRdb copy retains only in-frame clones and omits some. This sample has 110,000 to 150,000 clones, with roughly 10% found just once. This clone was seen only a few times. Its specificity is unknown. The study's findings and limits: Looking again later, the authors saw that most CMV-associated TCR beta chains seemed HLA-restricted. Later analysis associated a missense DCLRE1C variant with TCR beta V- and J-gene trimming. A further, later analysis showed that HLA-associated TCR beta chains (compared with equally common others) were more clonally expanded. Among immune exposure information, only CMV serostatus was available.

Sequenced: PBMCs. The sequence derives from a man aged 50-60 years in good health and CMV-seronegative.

DNA of the CDR3: TGTGCCAGCTCACCAACGCAGGGTTTTAACACTGAAGCTTTCTTT. Protein: CASSPTQGFNTEAFF. The V and J genes are TRBV18 and TRBJ1-1; D might be TRBD1 (5 bases). Trimming took 2 bases from V and 2 from J, leaving 12 bases between them. Germline-derived CDR1 and CDR2 are KGHSH and LQKENI. The CDR3 contains 15 residues.